This T cell receptor (beta chain) was documented in a study of OX40 agonist ivuxolimab in advanced cancers. Across the whole study: Every 2 weeks, patients received ivuxolimab intravenously, dosed at 0.01 to 10 mg/kg. Age averaged 60 years (range roughly 23 to 80), and 70% to 85% were male. Findings and limits, study-wide: Some nonresponders additionally presented with little normalized T-cell clonal expansion. The antigen specificity of the peripheral T cells (those that were expanded) was not determined.

Profiling relied on immunoSEQ multiplex PCR, and the TCRdb table lists in-frame clones only, not all of them. The table lists over 40,000 clones, 87% of them singletons, with 14% in the top ten. This clone was seen more than once but under ten times. Its cognate antigen is unknown. The TCR was taken from an adult with an advanced solid tumor such as melanoma, head and neck, liver or kidney cancer. This specimen was CD4+ or CD8+ T cells sorted from blood, taken in a trial of the OX40 agonist ivuxolimab.

The CDR3 protein is CAAGQREGHEQYF. In DNA, the CDR3 is TGTGCCGCCGGCCAGCGGGAGGGCCACGAGCAGTACTTC. V is TRBV6-6 and J is TRBJ2-7, with 10 nucleotides matching TRBD2. Germline CDR1 MNHNY, CDR2 SVGAGI (reference sequence). V was clipped by 11 bases and J by 5 bases; unmatched bases: 9. The CDR3 consists of 13 residues.